This note documents a single T cell receptor (beta chain) sequence. Participants, 18 to 89 years old, spanned about two dozen US areas. Grouping used clinical history reported by participants in a survey and questionnaire. Sequenced by immunoSEQ multiplex PCR; TCRdb stores in-frame clones only, minus some. In the table there are 200,000 to 250,000 clones, approximately 81% of which are singletons. This CDR3 comprises 14 residues. Unmatched junction bases numbered 4, after V lost 2 bases and J lost 3 bases. Per the germline V gene, CDR1 is GTSNPN and CDR2 is SVGIG (reference sequence). This specimen comes from a study of blood T cell repertoires in COVID-19. Study at large: Samples taken during acute and convalescent COVID-19 were collected in the United States, Italy and Spain.

Sequenced: PBMCs or T cells enriched from blood (not recorded which). This chain uses TRBV30 with TRBJ2-7; 10 positions agree with TRBD1. The clonotype was recovered from a woman in her forties or fifties with acute COVID-19. CDR3 protein: CAWSYGQGDYEQYF. The CDR3 region has the DNA TGTGCCTGGAGTTACGGACAGGGGGACTACGAGCAGTACTTC.